Shown below are 8 T cell receptor beta chains from a single sample sequenced in a study of T cells in Graves' hyperthyroidism and ophthalmopathy. Researchers amplified the TCR beta CDR3 regions from RNA transcripts. RT-PCR in the first round (using the HTBI primer set) targeted the TCR CDR3. MiXCR, run by TCRdb on the multiplex PCR reads, gives a single entry per CDR3 protein. The table has approximately 630,000 distinct CDR3 sequences, around 15% seen once. Material: blood. The receptors stem from a woman in her 30s with Graves' hyperthyroidism.

Many counts were recorded for this clonotype. The V gene is TRBV11-2, the J gene TRBJ2-5; D may be TRBD1 or TRBD2 (5 bases each). This CDR3 comprises 16 residues. Trimming took 4 bases from V and 6 from J, leaving 21 bases between them. The V gene's germline CDR1 is SGHAT and CDR2 FQNNGV. CDR3 sequence (DNA): TGTGCCAGCAGCTCTACGCCGGGACCTCCAGGACAGACCCAGTACTTC. Protein product: CASSSTPGPPGQTQYF.

At least ten counts were recorded for this clonotype. The chain combines TRBV2 with TRBJ1-2; D ambiguous. V was shortened by 6 bases and J by 1 base, with 6 bases between the two germline ends. The CDR3 loop spans 12 amino acids. The germline CDR1 and CDR2 sequences are SNHLY and FYNNEI. The CDR3 coding sequence is TGTGCCAGCAGCCGGGATAACTATGGCTACACCTTC. It yields the protein CASSRDNYGYTF.

V is TRBV2 and J is TRBJ2-2; D not resolved. This CDR3 has 14 residues. CDR1 is SNHLY and CDR2 is FYNNEI in the germline V gene. V dropped 9 bases and J dropped 2 bases, with 13 bases sitting between them. The CDR3 region is CASKDRINTGELFF. The DNA of the CDR3 is TGTGCCAGTAAGGACCGAATTAACACCGGGGAGCTGTTTTTT. Drawing the rest from reference TRBV2 and TRBJ2-2, the complete variable domain is EPEVTQTPSHQVTQMGQEVILRCVPISNHLYFYWYRQILGQKVEFLVSFYNNEISEKSEIFDDQFSVERPDGSNFTLKIRSTKLEDSAMYFCASKDRINTGELFFGEGSRLTVL.

Only one count was recorded for this clonotype. This may come from a read error, since a much larger clone is one base off. The rearrangement links TRBV29-1 to TRBJ1-1, with D possibly TRBD1 on 6 matching bases. The CDR3 consists of 10 residues. Germline-derived CDR1 and CDR2 are SQVTM and ANQGSEA. The CDR3 spells CSAIWTEASF. DNA for the CDR3: TGCAGCGCTATATGGACAGAAGCTTCCTTT.

The sample holds many counts of this clonotype. The chain is built from TRBV20-1 and TRBJ2-7; D gene uncertain. Germline V gene lookup returns CDR1 DFQATT and CDR2 SNEGSKA (reference sequence). Trimming removed 3 bases at V and 4 bases at J, with 7 bases between. This CDR3 has 11 amino acids. As DNA, the CDR3 is TGCAGTGCTAGGGCAAATTACGAGCAGTACTTC. Protein: CSARANYEQYF.

The rearrangement joins TRBV28 to TRBJ1-1; maybe TRBD1 (6 bases). The CDR3 is 17 residues long. Trimming pared 6 bases from V and 6 bases from J, leaving 26 bases between. Germline CDR1 reads MDHEN; CDR2 reads SYDVKM. The DNA of the CDR3 is TGTGCCAGCAGCCCTCCAAGGGGGGCGGGTTTGGTTCCTGAAGCTTTCTTT. It translates to CASSPPRGAGLVPEAFF.

This chain connects TRBV29-1 to TRBJ2-1; 11 bases are a match to TRBD2. With 6 bases clipped from V and 3 bases from J, the junction kept 7 bases outside the gene matches. The CDR3 covers 15 residues. Germline V gene data show CDR1 as SQVTM and CDR2 as ANQGSEA. The CDR3 DNA reads TGCAGCGTGGGCCAACTAGCGGGAGACTACAATGAGCAGTTCTTC. It translates to CSVGQLAGDYNEQFF.

This clonotype has a count of ten or more. V is TRBV3-1 and J is TRBJ1-6; D might be TRBD1 (5 bases). This CDR3 is built from 13 residues. Trimming pared 0 bases from V and 14 bases from J, leaving 11 bases between. Germline assignment: CDR1 LGHDT and CDR2 YNNKEL (reference sequence). The CDR3: CASSQERGATLHF. CDR3 DNA sequence: TGTGCCAGCAGCCAAGAAAGGGGAGCCACCCTCCACTTT. Based on the CDR3 plus reference TRBV3-1 and TRBJ1-6, the full variable domain is DTAVSQTPKYLVTQMGNDKSIKCEQNLGHDTMYWYKQDSKKFLKIMFSYNNKELIINETVPNRFSPKSPDKAHLNLHINSLELGDSAVYFCASSQERGATLHFGNGTRLTVT.